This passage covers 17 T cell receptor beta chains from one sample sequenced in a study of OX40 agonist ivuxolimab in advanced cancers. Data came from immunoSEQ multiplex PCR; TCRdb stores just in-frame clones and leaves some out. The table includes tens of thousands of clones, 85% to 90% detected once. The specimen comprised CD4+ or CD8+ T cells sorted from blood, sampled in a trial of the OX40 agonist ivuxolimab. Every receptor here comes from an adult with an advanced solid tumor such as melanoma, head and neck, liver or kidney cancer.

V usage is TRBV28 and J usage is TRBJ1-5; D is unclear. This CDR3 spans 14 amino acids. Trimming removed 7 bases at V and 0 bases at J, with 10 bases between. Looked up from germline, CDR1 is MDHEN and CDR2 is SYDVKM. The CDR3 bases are TGTGCCAGCAAATCGCCGTATAGCAATCAGCCCCAGCATTTT. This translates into CASKSPYSNQPQHF.

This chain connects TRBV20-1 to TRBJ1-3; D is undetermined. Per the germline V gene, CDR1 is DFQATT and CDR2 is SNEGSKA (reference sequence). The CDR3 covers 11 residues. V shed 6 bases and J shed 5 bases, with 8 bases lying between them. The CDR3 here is CSAWRRNTIYF. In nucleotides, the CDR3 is TGCAGTGCATGGAGGAGAAACACCATATATTTT.

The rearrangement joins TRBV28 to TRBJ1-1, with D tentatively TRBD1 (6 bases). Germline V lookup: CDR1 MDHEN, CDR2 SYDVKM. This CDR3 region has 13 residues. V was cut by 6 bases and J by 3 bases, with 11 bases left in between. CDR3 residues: CASRENRDTEAFF. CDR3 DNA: TGTGCCAGCAGGGAAAACAGGGACACTGAAGCTTTCTTT.

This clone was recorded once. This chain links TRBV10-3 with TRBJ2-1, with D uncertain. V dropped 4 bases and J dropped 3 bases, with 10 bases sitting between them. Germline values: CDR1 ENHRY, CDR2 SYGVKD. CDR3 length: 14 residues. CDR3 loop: CAISGPAYYNEQFF. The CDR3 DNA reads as TGTGCCATCAGTGGGCCAGCCTACTACAATGAGCAGTTCTTC.

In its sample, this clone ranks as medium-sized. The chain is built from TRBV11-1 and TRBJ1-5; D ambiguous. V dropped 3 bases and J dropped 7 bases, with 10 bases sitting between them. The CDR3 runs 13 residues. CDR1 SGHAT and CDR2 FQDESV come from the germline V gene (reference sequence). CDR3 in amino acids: CASSLTDGQPQHF. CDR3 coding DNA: TGTGCCAGCAGCTTGACGGACGGCCAGCCCCAGCATTTT.

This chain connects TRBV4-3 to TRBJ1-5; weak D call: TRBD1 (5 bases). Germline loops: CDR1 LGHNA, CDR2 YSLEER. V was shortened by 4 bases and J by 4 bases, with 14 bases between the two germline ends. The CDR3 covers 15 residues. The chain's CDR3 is CASSPDGRENQPQHF. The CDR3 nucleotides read TGCGCCAGCAGCCCCGATGGCAGGGAAAATCAGCCCCAGCATTTT.

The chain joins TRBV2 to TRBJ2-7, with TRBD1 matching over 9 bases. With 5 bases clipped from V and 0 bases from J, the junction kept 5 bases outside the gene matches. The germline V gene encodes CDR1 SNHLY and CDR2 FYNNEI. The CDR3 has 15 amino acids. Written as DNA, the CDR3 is TGTGCCAGCAGTCTCAGACAGGGGGGCTCCTACGAGCAGTACTTC. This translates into CASSLRQGGSYEQYF.

The chain's CDR3 is CASSLGGVDSYEQYF. Written as DNA, the CDR3 is TGTGCCAGCAGCTTGGGGGGGGTTGACTCATACGAGCAGTACTTC. The gene calls are TRBV5-4 and TRBJ2-7; a possible D gene is TRBD2 (6 bases). Germline assignment: CDR1 SGHNT and CDR2 YYREEE (reference sequence). V was shortened by 0 bases and J by 4 bases, with 14 bases between the two germline ends. The CDR3 has 15 amino acids.

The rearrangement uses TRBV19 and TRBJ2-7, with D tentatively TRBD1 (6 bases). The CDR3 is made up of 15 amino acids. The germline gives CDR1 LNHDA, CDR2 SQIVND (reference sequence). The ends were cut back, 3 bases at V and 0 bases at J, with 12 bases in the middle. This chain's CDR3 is CASSIGQSISYEQYF. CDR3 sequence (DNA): TGTGCCAGTAGTATCGGACAGTCCATCTCCTACGAGCAGTACTTC.

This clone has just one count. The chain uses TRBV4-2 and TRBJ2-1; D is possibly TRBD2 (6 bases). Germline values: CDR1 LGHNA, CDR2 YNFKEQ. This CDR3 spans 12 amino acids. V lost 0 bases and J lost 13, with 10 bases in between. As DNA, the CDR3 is TGTGCCAGCAGCCAAGAGATGGCGGGACAGTTCTTC. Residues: CASSQEMAGQFF.

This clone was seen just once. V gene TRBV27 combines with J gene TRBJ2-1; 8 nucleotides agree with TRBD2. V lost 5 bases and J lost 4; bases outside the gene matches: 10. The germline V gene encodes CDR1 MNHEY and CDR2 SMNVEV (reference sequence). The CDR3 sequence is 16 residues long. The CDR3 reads CASSPRFGRGYNEQFF. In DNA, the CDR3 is TGTGCCAGCAGTCCCCGATTCGGGAGGGGTTACAATGAGCAGTTCTTC.

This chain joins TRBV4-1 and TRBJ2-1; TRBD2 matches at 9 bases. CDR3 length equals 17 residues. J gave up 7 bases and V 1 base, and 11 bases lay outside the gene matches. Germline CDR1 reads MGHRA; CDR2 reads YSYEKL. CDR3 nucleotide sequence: TGCGCCAGCAGCCAAGTTTCCAGCGGGAGGATCGGAAATGAGCAGTTCTTC. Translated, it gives CASSQVSSGRIGNEQFF.

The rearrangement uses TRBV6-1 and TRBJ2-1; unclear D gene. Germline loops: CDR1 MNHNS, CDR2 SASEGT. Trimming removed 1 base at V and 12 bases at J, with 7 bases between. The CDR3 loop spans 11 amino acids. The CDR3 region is CASSEGARQFF. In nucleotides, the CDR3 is TGTGCCAGCAGTGAAGGGGCGAGGCAGTTCTTC.

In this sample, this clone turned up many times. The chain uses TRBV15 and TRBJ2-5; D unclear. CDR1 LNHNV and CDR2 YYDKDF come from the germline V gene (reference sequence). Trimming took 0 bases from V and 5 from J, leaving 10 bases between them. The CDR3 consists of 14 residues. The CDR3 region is CATSRDPSRETQYF. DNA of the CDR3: TGTGCCACCAGCAGAGACCCTAGTAGGGAGACCCAGTACTTC.

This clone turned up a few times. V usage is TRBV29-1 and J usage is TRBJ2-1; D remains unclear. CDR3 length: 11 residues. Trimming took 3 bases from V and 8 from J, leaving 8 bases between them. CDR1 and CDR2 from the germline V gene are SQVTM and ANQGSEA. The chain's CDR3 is CSVERNDEQFF. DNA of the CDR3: TGCAGCGTTGAGAGAAACGATGAGCAGTTCTTC.

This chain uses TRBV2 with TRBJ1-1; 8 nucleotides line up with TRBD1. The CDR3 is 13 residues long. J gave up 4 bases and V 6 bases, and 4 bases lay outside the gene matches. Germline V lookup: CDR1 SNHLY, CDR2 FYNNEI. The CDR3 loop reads CASRTDRVTEAFF. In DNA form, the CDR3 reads TGTGCCAGCAGGACGGACAGGGTCACTGAAGCTTTCTTT.

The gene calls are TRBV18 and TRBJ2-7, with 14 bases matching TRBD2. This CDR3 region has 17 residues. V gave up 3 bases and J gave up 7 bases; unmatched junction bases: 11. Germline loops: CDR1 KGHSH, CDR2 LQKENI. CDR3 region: CASSPTSGRVSTREQYF. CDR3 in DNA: TGTGCCAGCTCACCGACTAGCGGGAGGGTGTCGACGCGGGAGCAGTACTTC.